This T cell receptor beta chain stems from a study of blood T cell repertoires in COVID-19. The wider study: Some COVID-19 samples were acute and others convalescent; all came from the United States, Italy and Spain. Sources were T cells, B-cell-depleted T cells, or PBMCs; the material itself was cDNA or gDNA.

As processed by the authors: Amplified reference gene primers provided the basis for estimating nucleated cell counts. TCRdb's table, derived via immunoSEQ multiplex PCR, lists solely in-frame clones and lacks some. V, J and clone size are taken as reported in that table, and D and trimming were inferred from the DNA itself. The data hold more than 350,000 clones, with around 89% observed a single time. The CDR3 loop spans 15 amino acids. CDR1 is LNHNV, CDR2 YYDKDF, per germline (reference sequence). Unmatched junction bases numbered 5, after V lost 0 bases and J lost 4 bases. Enrolment of Seattle patients took place during active infection, and they were followed longitudinally.

The source material was peripheral blood. V is TRBV15 and J is TRBJ2-5, with 7 bases identical to TRBD1. This TCR was sampled from a woman aged 25 to 45 with COVID-19, enrolled during active disease. The CDR3 loop is CATSREGGRGETQYF. The CDR3 DNA reads TGTGCCACCAGCAGAGAAGGGGGCCGAGGAGAGACCCAGTACTTC.